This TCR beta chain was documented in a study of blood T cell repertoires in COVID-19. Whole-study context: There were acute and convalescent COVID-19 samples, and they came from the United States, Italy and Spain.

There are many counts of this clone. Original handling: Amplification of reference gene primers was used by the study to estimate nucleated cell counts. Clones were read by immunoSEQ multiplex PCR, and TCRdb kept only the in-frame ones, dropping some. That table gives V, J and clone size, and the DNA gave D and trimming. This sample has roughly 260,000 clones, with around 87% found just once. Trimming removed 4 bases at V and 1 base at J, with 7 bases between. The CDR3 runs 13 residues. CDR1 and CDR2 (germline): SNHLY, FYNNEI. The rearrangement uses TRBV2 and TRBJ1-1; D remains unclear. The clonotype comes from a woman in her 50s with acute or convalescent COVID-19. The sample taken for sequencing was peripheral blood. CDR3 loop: CASSVEGNTEAFF. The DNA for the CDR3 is TGTGCCAGCAGTGTGGAGGGGAACACTGAAGCTTTCTTT.